One and the same sample provided the 21 T cell receptor beta chains below, sequenced in a study of blood T cell repertoires in COVID-19. Produced via immunoSEQ multiplex PCR; TCRdb's table is partial and in-frame only. In the table there are about 480,000 clones, approximately 88% of which are singletons. The specimen sequenced was peripheral blood. These receptors originate from a woman in her 50s with COVID-19, enrolled during active disease.

This clone turned up a few times. The chain links TRBV7-2 to TRBJ2-3, with 10 nucleotides matching TRBD1. Unmatched junction bases numbered 0, after V lost 0 bases and J lost 3 bases. Germline CDR1 is SGHTA and CDR2 is FQGNSA. The CDR3 consists of 15 residues. The CDR3 is CASSLAGQGTDTQYF. Written as DNA, the CDR3 is TGTGCCAGCAGCTTAGCGGGACAGGGGACAGATACGCAGTATTTT. The complete variable domain, with remaining parts taken from reference TRBV7-2 and TRBJ2-3, reads GAGVSQSPSNKVTEKGKDVELRCDPISGHTALYWYRQSLGQGLEFLIYFQGNSAPDKSGLPSDRFSAERTGGSVSTLTIQRTQQEDSAVYLCASSLAGQGTDTQYFGPGTRLTVL.

V gene TRBV9 combines with J gene TRBJ1-4; 7 bases align to TRBD1. This CDR3 comprises 13 residues. Trimming cost V 3 bases and J 7 bases; bases outside gene matches: 3. CDR1 and CDR2 from the germline V gene are SGDLS and YYNGEE. The CDR3 region has the DNA TGTGCCAGCAGCGGACAGGGTGGTGAAAAACTGTTTTTT. Translated: CASSGQGGEKLFF.

The chain carries TRBV7-9 and TRBJ2-3, with 7 bases lining up with TRBD2. Germline trimming cut 1 base from V and 0 bases from J; bases unmatched to any gene: 7. CDR3 size: 17 residues. Looked up from germline, CDR1 is SEHNR and CDR2 is FQNEAQ (reference sequence). The CDR3 protein is CASSLGASGTSTDTQYF. Here the CDR3 DNA reads TGTGCCAGCAGCTTAGGGGCTAGCGGTACTAGCACAGATACGCAGTATTTT.

Comment on this clone: This same CDR3 is encoded by further DNA sequences in the sample. The chain has TRBV12-3 or TRBV12-4 and TRBJ1-1, with TRBD1 matching 8 bases. Trimming cost V 6 bases and J 5 bases; bases outside gene matches: 2. The CDR3 length is 12 residues. CDR3 sequence (DNA): TGTGCCAGCAGCAGGGGGCGGACTGAAGCTTTCTTT. It yields the protein CASSRGRTEAFF.

The chain uses TRBV7-6 and TRBJ2-6, with D uncertain. The CDR3 contains 15 residues. Trimming shortened V by 5 bases and J by 0 bases, and 8 bases separated the two germline ends. Germline values: CDR1 SGHVS, CDR2 FNYEAQ. This CDR3 reads CASSRTGSGANVLTF. The DNA for the CDR3 is TGTGCCAGCAGCCGTACTGGCTCTGGGGCCAACGTCCTGACTTTC.

The rearrangement joins TRBV5-6 to TRBJ1-4; TRBD1 is a possible D gene (6 bases). The CDR3 is made up of 13 amino acids. Deletions cut 0 bases from V and 11 bases from J, with 11 bases between. CDR1 is SGHDT, CDR2 YYEEEE, per germline. CDR3: CASSLGQDIKLFF. Written as DNA, the CDR3 is TGTGCCAGCAGCTTGGGACAGGATATTAAACTGTTTTTT.

The V gene is TRBV2, the J gene TRBJ2-6; 9 bases are a match to TRBD1. The germline CDR1 and CDR2 sequences are SNHLY and FYNNEI. Unmatched junction bases numbered 4, after V lost 8 bases and J lost 2 bases. CDR3 length: 15 residues. CDR3 sequence: CASDRGITGANVLTF. The CDR3 nucleotides are TGTGCCAGCGACAGGGGGATCACTGGGGCCAACGTCCTGACTTTC.

The chain carries TRBV11-2 and TRBJ2-7, with D perhaps matching TRBD2 (5 bases). V gave up 5 bases and J gave up 4 bases, with 12 bases separating them. The CDR3 runs 13 residues. Germline assignment: CDR1 SGHAT and CDR2 FQNNGV. The CDR3 loop is CASSADPGYEQYF. Here the CDR3 DNA reads TGTGCCAGCAGCGCGGACCCGGGGTACGAGCAGTACTTC. The full variable domain, its missing parts supplied by reference TRBV11-2 and TRBJ2-7, is EAGVAQSPRYKIIEKRQSVAFWCNPISGHATLYWYQQILGQGPKLLIQFQNNGVVDDSQLPKDRFSAERLKGVDSTLKIQPAKLEDSAVYLCASSADPGYEQYFGPGTRLTVT.

The rearrangement uses TRBV19 and TRBJ2-1; TRBD1 matches at 9 bases. This CDR3 comprises 16 residues. Germline assignment: CDR1 LNHDA and CDR2 SQIVND (reference sequence). V gave up 4 bases and J gave up 4 bases; unmatched junction bases: 8. Here the CDR3 reads CASSTPGQGIYNEQFF. The CDR3, as DNA: TGTGCCAGTAGTACACCGGGACAGGGTATTTACAATGAGCAGTTCTTC.

The CDR3 DNA sequence: TGTGCCAGCAGCTTGAGCATAGCGGGGGGCTACGAGCAGTACTTC. It codes for CASSLSIAGGYEQYF. The chain links TRBV5-5 to TRBJ2-7, with TRBD2 matching 10 bases. CDR1 and CDR2 from the germline V gene are SGHKS and YYEKEE (reference sequence). The CDR3 runs to 15 residues. V dropped 1 base and J dropped 3; count of bases not matched to a gene: 4. The variable domain in full, with the rest retrieved from reference TRBV5-5 and TRBJ2-7, is DAGVTQSPTHLIKTRGQQVTLRCSPISGHKSVSWYQQVLGQGPQFIFQYYEKEERGRGNFPDRFSARQFPNYSSELNVNALLLGDSALYLCASSLSIAGGYEQYFGPGTRLTVT.

This chain links TRBV6-5 with TRBJ1-4; no clear D gene. Trimming shortened V by 8 bases and J by 6 bases, and 16 bases separated the two germline ends. This CDR3 region has 14 residues. The germline V gene encodes CDR1 MNHEY and CDR2 SVGAGI. The CDR3 region is CASRSWRRDEKLFF. CDR3 DNA sequence: TGTGCCAGCCGCTCGTGGAGGCGAGATGAAAAACTGTTTTTT.

Here the CDR3 reads CASSIAGVGSYEQYF. Written as DNA, the CDR3 is TGTGCCAGTAGTATAGCGGGGGTCGGCTCCTACGAGCAGTACTTC. The chain uses TRBV19 and TRBJ2-7; D is possibly TRBD2 (6 bases). The CDR3 has 15 amino acids. V was cut by 1 base and J by 0 bases, with 10 bases left in between. From germline, CDR1 is LNHDA and CDR2 SQIVND (reference sequence).

The rearrangement joins TRBV5-8 to TRBJ2-5; 14 bases are shared with TRBD2. Germline V gene data show CDR1 as SGHTS and CDR2 as YDEGEE. J lost 10 bases, V lost 9 bases, and 14 bases had no gene match. The CDR3 runs 15 residues. CDR3 sequence reads: CATFGTSGGSRDQYF. DNA for the CDR3: TGTGCCACCTTCGGGACTAGCGGGGGATCCAGGGACCAGTACTTC.

This chain uses TRBV19 with TRBJ1-2; D is unresolved. Per germline, CDR1 LNHDA and CDR2 SQIVND (reference sequence). The CDR3 consists of 12 residues. V was cut by 4 bases and J by 8 bases, with 11 bases left in between. The CDR3 bases are TGTGCCAGTAGTAACCCGGGAGGAGGCTACACCTTC. This gives the protein CASSNPGGGYTF.

The genes are TRBV6-4 and TRBJ1-6; 10 positions agree with TRBD1. V shed 2 bases and J 0 bases; nucleotides not matched to a gene: 4. The CDR3 sequence is 18 residues long. Germline assignment: CDR1 MRHNA and CDR2 SNTAGT. In nucleotides, the CDR3 is TGTGCCAGCAGTGACCGCCGGACAGGGGGCTCCTATAATTCACCCCTCCACTTT. It is translated as CASSDRRTGGSYNSPLHF.

V gene TRBV7-9 combines with J gene TRBJ2-5; possibly TRBD2 for D (7 bases). V was clipped by 4 bases and J by 9 bases, with 15 bases between them. CDR1 is SEHNR and CDR2 is FQNEAQ in the germline V gene (reference sequence). CDR3 length equals 13 residues. In DNA, the CDR3 is TGTGCCAGCAGCTCGAGTACAGGGAGGGCCCAGTACTTC. Amino acid sequence: CASSSSTGRAQYF. The complete variable domain, with remaining parts taken from reference TRBV7-9 and TRBJ2-5, reads DTGVSQNPRHKITKRGQNVTFRCDPISEHNRLYWYRQTLGQGPEFLTYFQNEAQLEKSRLLSDRFSAERPKGSFSTLEIQRTEQGDSAMYLCASSSSTGRAQYFGPGTRLLVL.

This chain links TRBV19 with TRBJ2-1; TRBD2 matches 8 bases. The ends lost 4 bases at V and 7 bases at J; junction bases unmatched: 6. This CDR3 is 14 amino acids long. Per the germline V gene, CDR1 is LNHDA and CDR2 is SQIVND (reference sequence). The CDR3 spells CASSTTGGRNEQFF. CDR3 coding DNA: TGTGCCAGTAGTACCACGGGGGGGAGAAATGAGCAGTTCTTC. Supplemented by reference TRBV19 and TRBJ2-1, the full variable domain reads DGGITQSPKYLFRKEGQNVTLSCEQNLNHDAMYWYRQDPGQGLRLIYYSQIVNDFQKGDIAEGYSVSREKKESFPLTVTSAQKNPTAFYLCASSTTGGRNEQFFGPGTRLTVL.

Only a few counts were recorded for this clone. The chain carries TRBV7-9 and TRBJ1-1, with 8 bases that match TRBD1. The CDR3 sequence is 14 residues long. Unmatched junction bases numbered 6, after V lost 4 bases and J lost 5 bases. Germline lookup yields CDR1 SEHNR and CDR2 FQNEAQ (reference sequence). The CDR3 region has the DNA TGTGCCAGCAGCTCGGGACAGGATCGGACTGAAGCTTTCTTT. Translating gives CASSSGQDRTEAFF.

The chain employs TRBV11-1 and TRBJ2-7; the match to TRBD1 covers 7 bases. Germline V gives CDR1 SGHAT, CDR2 FQDESV (reference sequence). V was clipped by 4 bases and J by 2 bases; unmatched bases: 11. The CDR3 is 16 amino acids. The CDR3 DNA reads as TGTGCCAGCAGCTCCCGGGGCAGGGGGACCCCCTACGAGCAGTACTTC. This sequence encodes CASSSRGRGTPYEQYF.

V and J are TRBV18 and TRBJ2-3; D may be TRBD2 (5 bases). Per germline, CDR1 KGHSH and CDR2 LQKENI. The CDR3 sequence is 11 residues long. Trimming took off 6 bases at V and 10 bases at J, with 11 bases between the two ends. DNA of the CDR3: TGTGCCAGCTCCCGGGAAGGCCCGCAGTATTTT. It translates to CASSREGPQYF.

This chain joins TRBV30 and TRBJ1-2; D remains ambiguous. V was cut by 4 bases and J by 8 bases, with 11 bases left in between. The CDR3 has 11 amino acids. Germline values: CDR1 GTSNPN, CDR2 SVGIG (reference sequence). The CDR3: CAWIREGGYTF. CDR3 nucleotides: TGTGCCTGGATCCGGGAAGGGGGCTACACCTTC.